The 18 T cell receptor beta chains presented below share a single source sample, sequenced in a study of identical twins (dated by TCRdb to the mid-2010s). The library was generated by 5' RACE. The instrument was an Illumina HiSeq 2000. TCRdb passed the public sequencing reads through fastp at Q25 and MiXCR, retaining productive beta sequences. Entries that share a CDR3 protein sequence are merged under the most common genes and DNA. This sample gives some 730,000 distinct CDR3 sequences in total; 15% to 20% of them show up just once. Roughly 14% of the sample rests with the top ten. These same records also appear under a second study, on T cells expressing NK-cell markers.

The sample taken for sequencing was PBMCs. These receptors came from a woman younger than 30 in good health.

This clonotype has a handful of counts. This chain uses TRBV20-1 with TRBJ2-2; 9 nucleotides agree with TRBD1. This CDR3 has 18 amino acids. The germline gives CDR1 DFQATT, CDR2 SNEGSKA (reference sequence). The ends lost 3 bases at V and 6 bases at J; junction bases unmatched: 17. CDR3: CSASSATAGQGLAGELFF. CDR3 DNA: TGCAGTGCTAGTTCGGCAACCGCGGGACAGGGATTAGCCGGGGAGCTGTTTTTT.

The genes are TRBV20-1 and TRBJ2-7, with 8 bases matching TRBD2. Unmatched junction bases numbered 8, after V lost 5 bases and J lost 2 bases. The germline V gene encodes CDR1 DFQATT and CDR2 SNEGSKA (reference sequence). The CDR3 is 14 amino acids. CDR3 in amino acids: CSALIRGLAYEQYF. CDR3 coding DNA: TGCAGTGCTCTGATCCGGGGACTAGCCTACGAGCAGTACTTC.

This clonotype appeared a few times. CDR3 nucleotides: TGTGCCAGCAGTTTAGAAGGGGGTAGTGGCTACACCTTC. It specifies CASSLEGGSGYTF. V and J are TRBV12-3 or TRBV12-4 and TRBJ1-2; D may be TRBD1 (6 bases). Trimming cost V 1 base and J 7 bases, with 10 bases left between them. The CDR3 covers 13 residues.

This chain uses TRBV12-3 or TRBV12-4 with TRBJ2-1; D remains ambiguous. Trimming cost V 4 bases and J 15 bases, with 4 bases left between them. The CDR3 is made up of 8 amino acids. The CDR3 region has the DNA TGTGCCAGCAGTTATCTGTTCTTC. Amino acids: CASSYLFF.

This clonotype was counted many times. This sequence joins TRBV4-3 and TRBJ2-1; 7 bases align to TRBD1. V lost 2 bases to trimming and J lost 7 bases; unmatched junction nucleotides: 20. CDR1 is LGHNA, CDR2 YSLEER, per germline. The CDR3 is 19 residues long. Written as DNA, the CDR3 is TGCGCCAGCAGCCAATGGACCTTTGGTCGACAGGGTGGTGATAATGAGCAGTTCTTC. This codes for CASSQWTFGRQGGDNEQFF.

The table lists this clonotype with a few counts. The CDR3 sequence is CASSQGPRTHPLSSMNTEAFF. In DNA form, the CDR3 reads TGCGCCAGCAGCCAAGGTCCGAGGACTCATCCCTTATCGAGCATGAACACTGAAGCTTTCTTT. The V gene is TRBV4-1, the J gene TRBJ1-1; D is unresolved. V shed 1 base and J shed 0 bases, with 27 bases lying between them. The CDR3 is made up of 21 amino acids. Germline CDR1 is MGHRA and CDR2 is YSYEKL.

There are a few counts of this clonotype. CDR3 in amino acids: CASSFQTSGANVLTF. CDR3 nucleotide sequence: TGTGCCAGCAGCTTCCAGACTTCTGGGGCCAACGTCCTGACTTTC. J is TRBJ2-6 and V is TRBV7-2, with D hard to call. Germline loops: CDR1 SGHTA, CDR2 FQGNSA. The CDR3 has 15 amino acids. Trimming removed 3 bases from V and 1 base from J, with 7 bases in between.

This clonotype has just a few counts. J is TRBJ2-2 and V is TRBV15; 11 positions agree with TRBD1. This CDR3 contains 16 residues. V lost 2 bases to trimming and J lost 7 bases; unmatched junction nucleotides: 6. Germline V lookup: CDR1 LNHNV, CDR2 YYDKDF (reference sequence). The CDR3, as DNA: TGTGCCACCAGCAGACCAGGACAGGGGGCATTCGGGGAGCTGTTTTTT. This encodes CATSRPGQGAFGELFF.

The chain recombines TRBV5-1 with TRBJ2-7; unclear D gene. The CDR3 has 15 amino acids. Trimming pared 0 bases from V and 2 bases from J, leaving 12 bases between. Germline lookup yields CDR1 SGHRS and CDR2 YFSETQ. The CDR3 spells CASSLAGTSAYEQYF. For the CDR3, the DNA is TGCGCCAGCAGCTTGGCAGGTACTTCGGCCTACGAGCAGTACTTC.

The chain links TRBV6-4 to TRBJ2-3; no clear D gene. Germline CDR1 MRHNA, CDR2 SNTAGT. With 0 bases removed from V and 3 bases from J, the gap between germline ends came to 7 bases. This CDR3 is 14 amino acids long. Here the CDR3 DNA reads TGTGCCAGCAGTGACTCTGTCAGAACAGATACGCAGTATTTT. This translates into CASSDSVRTDTQYF.

This clonotype was observed at least ten times. This chain links TRBV5-1 with TRBJ2-7; D may be TRBD2 (6 bases). V was shortened by 1 base and J by 5 bases, with 13 bases between the two germline ends. The CDR3 totals 14 residues. CDR1 and CDR2 from the germline V gene are SGHRS and YFSETQ. CDR3 loop: CASSLTGRENEQYF. CDR3 in DNA: TGCGCCAGCAGCTTGACGGGGCGGGAAAACGAGCAGTACTTC.

This clonotype has just a few counts. In DNA form, the CDR3 reads TGCGCCAGCAGCTACCAGGGTTTATTGTGGGAGACCCAGTACTTC. This encodes CASSYQGLLWETQYF. The genes are TRBV5-1 and TRBJ2-5, with a tentative D call TRBD1 (5 bases). This CDR3 has 15 residues. Germline values: CDR1 SGHRS, CDR2 YFSETQ. V lost 3 bases and J lost 5, with 17 bases in between.

The chain recombines TRBV27 with TRBJ2-7; D might be TRBD2 (5 bases). Germline V gene sequence: CDR1 MNHEY, CDR2 SMNVEV (reference sequence). This CDR3 is built from 17 residues. The ends were cut back, 0 bases at V and 3 bases at J, with 18 bases in the middle. In DNA form, the CDR3 reads TGTGCCAGCAGTTTATCCCAGGCTAGCACGTCGTTCTACGAGCAGTACTTC. Its translation: CASSLSQASTSFYEQYF.

The rearrangement uses TRBV23-1 and TRBJ2-5; 12 bases match TRBD2. TRBV23-1 is an ORF, with its function uncertain. The CDR3 length is 14 residues. V trimming: 8 bases; J trimming: 8 bases; junction bases outside the gene matches: 9. CDR3 DNA sequence: TGCGCCAGCGTCTCAAGACTAGCGGGGGCAACCCAGTACTTC. Protein: CASVSRLAGATQYF.

This clonotype was detected a few times. The chain employs TRBV20-1 and TRBJ1-1; no clear D. The CDR3 runs to 13 residues. CDR1 DFQATT and CDR2 SNEGSKA come from the germline V gene (reference sequence). Trimming left V 2 bases short and J 4 bases short, with 11 bases between. As DNA, the CDR3 is TGCAGTGCTAGACGATTCTCGTTCACTGAAGCTTTCTTT. This translates into CSARRFSFTEAFF.

This clonotype occurred once. The CDR3 loop reads CASSLGGFGEKLFF. CDR3 nucleotides: TGCGCCAGCAGCCTAGGGGGGTTCGGGGAAAAACTGTTTTTT. V usage is TRBV4-3 and J usage is TRBJ1-4; possibly TRBD1 for D (6 bases). Trimming removed 4 bases from V and 8 bases from J, with 14 bases in between. Germline lookup yields CDR1 LGHNA and CDR2 YSLEER. CDR3 size: 14 residues.

A note on this clonotype: A read error may produce the germline difference seen at one junction end. This chain connects TRBV9 to TRBJ1-3; no clear D gene. CDR3 length: 15 amino acids. Germline CDR1 is SGDLS and CDR2 is YYNGEE. The CDR3 reads CVSSVDGISGNTIYF. The CDR3 DNA is TGTGTCAGCAGCGTAGATGGGATCTCTGGAAACACCATATATTTT.

This clonotype was seen a few times. This chain connects TRBV5-8 to TRBJ2-4, with D uncertain. In germline, CDR1 is SGHTS, CDR2 YDEGEE. Trimming removed 2 bases from V and 0 bases from J, with 12 bases in between. This CDR3 contains 16 residues. The CDR3 nucleotides are TGTGCCAGCAGCTTAGGATCTCGACTAGCCAAAAACATTCAGTACTTC. Encoded protein: CASSLGSRLAKNIQYF.